The next 27 T cell receptor beta chains were all read from a single sample in a study of neurological immune-mediated disorders (dated 2019 in TCRdb). Libraries were built with 5' RACE. These reads were obtained on an Illumina HiSeq 2500. Using fastp at Q25 and MiXCR, TCRdb reprocessed the public reads and kept productive beta chains. Rows with one shared CDR3 protein collapse into an entry with the most common genes and DNA. The sample data list around 130,000 distinct CDR3 sequences, and around 3% of these were observed just once. Jointly, the top ten make up over 1% of the sample. Material: PBMCs. Every receptor here comes from a woman aged 30 to 39 with multiple sclerosis.

This clonotype showed up many times. V usage is TRBV20-1 and J usage is TRBJ1-3; a possible D gene is TRBD1 (6 bases). The CDR3 is made up of 14 amino acids. The V end lost 3 bases, the J end lost 4 bases, and 13 bases lay between the germline ends. The germline CDR1 and CDR2 sequences are DFQATT and SNEGSKA (reference sequence). The CDR3 loop reads CSASRGAQGNTIYF. CDR3 nucleotide sequence: TGCAGTGCTAGTCGGGGGGCCCAGGGAAACACCATATATTTT.

This clonotype was picked up many times. The J gene is TRBJ1-1, the V gene TRBV12-5; TRBD1 is a possible D gene (5 bases). Germline V gene data show CDR1 as LGHNT and CDR2 as FRNRAP. This CDR3 contains 17 residues. V shed 0 bases and J shed 0 bases, with 14 bases lying between them. This chain's CDR3 is CASGLVEGTVMNTEAFF. In DNA form, the CDR3 reads TGTGCTAGTGGTTTGGTAGAGGGGACGGTAATGAACACTGAAGCTTTCTTT.

Remarks on this clonotype: A single base separates this from a much larger clone, so it may be a read error. This rearrangement joins TRBV20-1 to TRBJ1-2; D call uncertain. The germline V and J ends were trimmed by 1 base and 1 base, with 10 bases remaining between them. The V gene's germline CDR1 is DFQATT and CDR2 SNEGSKA (reference sequence). This CDR3 spans 14 amino acids. The CDR3 sequence: CSARVGTINYGYTF. CDR3 bases: TGCAGTGCTAGAGTTGGCACGATTAACTATGGCTACACCTTC.

This clonotype came up many times. The V and J genes are TRBV7-8 and TRBJ2-1; D unresolved. The CDR3 runs 14 residues. Trimming took 1 base from V and 10 from J, leaving 14 bases between them. The germline V gene encodes CDR1 SGHVS and CDR2 FQNEAQ. The CDR3 coding sequence is TGTGCCAGCAGCTTAGTCACGGTAGCCCAGGAGCAGTTCTTC. As protein: CASSLVTVAQEQFF.

There are many counts of this clonotype. The V and J genes are TRBV20-1 and TRBJ2-1; no clear D. In germline, CDR1 is DFQATT, CDR2 SNEGSKA (reference sequence). This CDR3 has 13 residues. Trimming took 5 bases from V and 1 from J, leaving 9 bases between them. The CDR3 coding sequence is TGCAGTGCTCCCGGGTCGTCCTACAATGAGCAGTTCTTC. Its translation is CSAPGSSYNEQFF.

Ten or more counts support this clonotype. The rearrangement uses TRBV20-1 and TRBJ1-3, with unresolved D. The V gene's germline CDR1 is DFQATT and CDR2 SNEGSKA (reference sequence). V shed 5 bases and J shed 8 bases, with 22 bases lying between them. The CDR3 length is 15 residues. The CDR3 loop is CSAQDPWMEADTIYF. CDR3 coding DNA: TGCAGTGCTCAAGACCCCTGGATGGAGGCGGACACCATATATTTT.

This clonotype showed up many times. The chain uses TRBV6-5 and TRBJ2-1, with 11 bases fitting TRBD2. The V segment lost 4 bases and the J segment 8 bases; nucleotides outside the gene matches: 10. Per the germline V gene, CDR1 is MNHEY and CDR2 is SVGAGI. This CDR3 contains 16 residues. CDR3 residues: CASSWIAGGREHEQFF. In DNA form, the CDR3 reads TGTGCCAGCAGTTGGATAGCGGGAGGGCGAGAGCATGAGCAGTTCTTC.

This clonotype was counted many times. The chain combines TRBV20-1 with TRBJ1-1; possibly TRBD1 for D (5 bases). The CDR3 contains 13 residues. The V gene's germline CDR1 is DFQATT and CDR2 SNEGSKA (reference sequence). The V gene lost 5 bases and the J gene lost 1 base, with 11 bases spanning the gap. CDR3 in DNA: TGCAGTGCTCGAAGGGGCCCGAACACTGAAGCTTTCTTT. Protein product: CSARRGPNTEAFF.

There are many counts of this clonotype. The chain joins TRBV15 to TRBJ2-7; D is possibly TRBD2 (5 bases). Trimming removed 1 base at V and 2 bases at J, with 9 bases between. This CDR3 has 14 residues. Germline assignment: CDR1 LNHNV and CDR2 YYDKDF (reference sequence). CDR3 region: CATSRAGLTYEQYF. In DNA form, the CDR3 reads TGTGCCACCAGCAGAGCCGGACTGACCTACGAGCAGTACTTC.

This chain uses TRBV6-2 or TRBV6-3 with TRBJ1-2; the D is unclear. The CDR3 contains 13 residues. V was clipped by 7 bases and J by 7 bases, with 16 bases between them. Germline V gene sequence: CDR1 MNHEY, CDR2 SVGEGT. The CDR3 nucleotides read TGTGCCAGCACCGAAGACGGGATTCCTGGCTACACCTTC. Encoded protein: CASTEDGIPGYTF.

This clonotype appeared a few times. This sequence joins TRBV20-1 and TRBJ2-7; D unresolved. The ends were cut back, 3 bases at V and 2 bases at J, with 8 bases in the middle. CDR1 and CDR2 (germline): DFQATT, SNEGSKA (reference sequence). The length of the CDR3 is 12 residues. CDR3 coding DNA: TGCAGTGCTAGGATAGGGCCCTACGAGCAGTACTTC. Its translation: CSARIGPYEQYF.

This clonotype appeared many times. The genes are TRBV2 and TRBJ2-2; tentatively, D is TRBD2 (6 bases). V lost 5 bases and J 3 bases, leaving 16 bases between the germline ends. Germline V lookup: CDR1 SNHLY, CDR2 FYNNEI. This CDR3 has 16 residues. The CDR3 DNA reads as TGTGCCAGCAGTTGGTCAAGGACTACTTACACCGGGGAGCTGTTTTTT. It codes for CASSWSRTTYTGELFF.

This clonotype was picked up many times. The CDR3, as DNA: TGCAGTGCTAGAGAGGGGACTACCTACGAGCAGTACTTC. Translating it yields CSAREGTTYEQYF. This chain uses TRBV20-1 with TRBJ2-7, with 7 bases matching TRBD2. Germline-derived CDR1 and CDR2 are DFQATT and SNEGSKA (reference sequence). This CDR3 contains 13 residues. With 0 bases clipped from V and 2 bases from J, the junction kept 1 base outside the gene matches.

This clonotype was counted ten times or more. V usage is TRBV12-3 or TRBV12-4 and J usage is TRBJ2-1; 10 nucleotides match TRBD2. The CDR3 contains 15 residues. The J segment lost 7 bases and the V segment lost 6 bases, leaving 9 bases of the junction unmatched. In nucleotides, the CDR3 is TGTGCCAGCAGAAGTAGCGGGGGGCTGGTGAATGAGCAGTTCTTC. Translated: CASRSSGGLVNEQFF.

This clonotype was seen only a few times. The chain employs TRBV6-5 and TRBJ2-2, with D unresolved. The CDR3 contains 13 residues. Germline CDR1 and CDR2: MNHEY and SVGAGI. V was trimmed by 5 bases and J by 5 bases, leaving 9 bases between them. DNA for the CDR3: TGTGCCAGCAGTCCCACCGCGACCGGGGAGCTGTTTTTT. It codes for CASSPTATGELFF.

This clonotype showed up many times. The V gene is TRBV5-1, the J gene TRBJ1-2; TRBD1 matches at 9 bases. J lost 6 bases, V lost 3 bases, and 6 bases had no gene match. Per the germline V gene, CDR1 is SGHRS and CDR2 is YFSETQ. This CDR3 is 14 amino acids long. Written as DNA, the CDR3 is TGCGCCAGCAGCTACGGGACAGGGACGAATGGCTACACCTTC. The encoded protein is CASSYGTGTNGYTF.

The chain couples TRBV20-1 to TRBJ1-2; TRBD1 might be the D (6 bases). CDR3 length: 13 residues. Between the trimmed V and J ends, which lost 3 bases and 4 bases, there was a span of 12 bases. Germline CDR1 is DFQATT and CDR2 is SNEGSKA (reference sequence). This chain's CDR3 is CSARTGGIYGYTF. The DNA for the CDR3 is TGCAGTGCTAGGACAGGTGGGATCTATGGCTACACCTTC.

This clonotype was observed many times. This chain links TRBV7-9 with TRBJ2-2; D uncertain. The CDR3 extends over 13 amino acids. With 7 bases removed from V and 2 bases from J, the gap between germline ends came to 8 bases. In germline, CDR1 is SEHNR, CDR2 FQNEAQ (reference sequence). The chain's CDR3 is CASTHTNTGELFF. The CDR3 nucleotides are TGTGCCAGCACGCACACCAACACCGGGGAGCTGTTTTTT.

This clonotype occurred many times. V gene TRBV6-5 combines with J gene TRBJ1-3; 7 nucleotides align to TRBD1. V lost 0 bases, J lost 2 bases, and 1 base stayed unmatched. The V gene's germline CDR1 is MNHEY and CDR2 SVGAGI. This CDR3 has 15 amino acids. CDR3 coding DNA: TGTGCCAGCAGTTACTCCGGGACAGCTGGAAACACCATATATTTT. Protein: CASSYSGTAGNTIYF.

This clonotype was counted at least ten times. The chain is built from TRBV11-2 and TRBJ2-3; 9 bases line up with TRBD2. Per the germline V gene, CDR1 is SGHAT and CDR2 is FQNNGV. After removal of 1 base from V and 6 bases from J, the junction contained 5 bases not matched to a gene. The CDR3 has 15 residues. CDR3 in DNA: TGTGCCAGCAGCTTAGTAGCGGGAGCCGGGGATACGCAGTATTTT. This gives the protein CASSLVAGAGDTQYF.

This clonotype occurred many times. The genes are TRBV20-1 and TRBJ2-2; no reliable D call. The ends were cut back, 0 bases at V and 2 bases at J, with 13 bases in the middle. From germline, CDR1 is DFQATT and CDR2 SNEGSKA (reference sequence). This CDR3 comprises 16 residues. CDR3 region: CSARDIKAGNTGELFF. CDR3 nucleotide sequence: TGCAGTGCTAGAGATATAAAGGCAGGAAACACCGGGGAGCTGTTTTTT.

This clonotype was found a few times. At one boundary the junction diverges from the germline segment, which might be a read error. The chain combines TRBV4-2 with TRBJ2-2, with 7 nucleotides matching TRBD2. Germline CDR1 is LGHNA and CDR2 is YNFKEQ. The CDR3 contains 17 residues. In DNA form, the CDR3 reads TGTGTCAGCAGCCAAGATGGGGAGGGATTGAACACCGGGGAGCTGTTTTTT. Protein: CVSSQDGEGLNTGELFF.

This clonotype was recorded at least ten times. This rearrangement joins TRBV4-1 to TRBJ1-4; 7 bases align to TRBD1. The J segment lost 3 bases and the V segment lost 0 bases, leaving 7 bases of the junction unmatched. The CDR3 is 17 residues long. From germline, CDR1 is MGHRA and CDR2 YSYEKL. As DNA, the CDR3 is TGCGCCAGCAGCCAAGATCTAAGAGGGGGCCCTAATGAAAAACTGTTTTTT. It yields the protein CASSQDLRGGPNEKLFF.

This clonotype was observed many times. The rearrangement links TRBV20-1 to TRBJ1-1, with D uncertain. The CDR3 extends over 13 amino acids. Trimming shortened V by 0 bases and J by 4 bases, and 9 bases separated the two germline ends. Germline CDR1 reads DFQATT; CDR2 reads SNEGSKA (reference sequence). The CDR3 here is CSAREGRSTEAFF. CDR3 nucleotides: TGCAGTGCTAGAGAAGGGAGGAGCACTGAAGCTTTCTTT.

This clonotype was found many times. The chain carries TRBV20-1 and TRBJ1-5; TRBD1 matches 7 bases. Germline CDR1 DFQATT, CDR2 SNEGSKA (reference sequence). The CDR3 contains 13 residues. Trimming removed 0 bases from V and 6 bases from J; junction bases left unmatched: 2. CDR3 sequence reads: CSARENRGQPQHF. CDR3 coding DNA: TGCAGTGCTAGAGAGAACAGGGGTCAGCCCCAGCATTTT.

This clonotype was recorded a few times. The chain has TRBV19 and TRBJ2-1; no clear D. The germline CDR1 and CDR2 sequences are LNHDA and SQIVND (reference sequence). The germline V and J ends were trimmed by 3 bases and 3 bases, with 9 bases remaining between them. The CDR3 sequence is 14 residues long. The CDR3 spells CASSIRSGYNEQFF. CDR3 bases: TGTGCCAGTAGTATTAGGAGTGGCTACAATGAGCAGTTCTTC.

This clonotype was seen many times. This chain uses TRBV29-1 with TRBJ1-4, with 9 positions matching TRBD1. The CDR3 contains 13 residues. The germline V gene has CDR1 SQVTM and CDR2 ANQGSEA. The V and J ends lost 6 bases and 8 bases, in that order; junction bases with no gene match: 7. This CDR3 reads CSVRTGEGEKLFF. In nucleotides, the CDR3 is TGCAGCGTCCGGACAGGGGAGGGAGAAAAACTGTTTTTT.